These 32 T cell receptor beta chains came from one sample sequenced in a study of a mutant IDH1 vaccine in newly diagnosed glioma. Clones were read by immunoSEQ multiplex PCR, and TCRdb kept only the in-frame ones, dropping some. The sample contains some 50,000 clones, roughly 88% of which appear only once. As for time point: baseline, week 1 (first vaccination visit). Treatment described: pre-vaccination baseline after standard-of-care therapy. The input for sequencing was PBMCs, taken from a glioma patient treated with radiotherapy, temozolomide or both. The receptor source for this set is a man in his forties or fifties with glioma.

CDR3 in amino acids: CASSPRDKSGDTQYF. The DNA of the CDR3 is TGTGCCAGCAGCCCCCGGGACAAGAGTGGAGATACGCAGTATTTT. This rearrangement joins TRBV5-8 to TRBJ2-3, with D possibly being TRBD1 (6 bases). Trimming removed 4 bases from V and 5 bases from J, with 17 bases in between. Germline-derived CDR1 and CDR2 are SGHTS and YDEGEE. CDR3 size: 15 residues.

This clone was found a few times. The chain links TRBV5-4 to TRBJ1-3, with D possibly matching TRBD1 (6 bases). The CDR3 has 14 residues. The germline V and J ends were trimmed by 3 bases and 1 base, with 8 bases remaining between them. CDR1 and CDR2 from the germline V gene are SGHNT and YYREEE (reference sequence). CDR3 loop: CASSSGVSGNTIYF. The CDR3 DNA reads as TGTGCCAGCAGCTCAGGGGTATCTGGAAACACCATATATTTT.

The chain links TRBV7-3 to TRBJ1-2, with TRBD1 identical over 9 bases. The CDR3 consists of 15 residues. Unmatched junction bases numbered 8, after V lost 1 base and J lost 8 bases. Germline V CDR1 and CDR2: SGHTA, FQGTGA. The CDR3 region has the DNA TGTGCCAGCAGCTTAAGGGCGGGGGACAGGGTCGGCTACACCTTC. Amino acids: CASSLRAGDRVGYTF.

The chain uses TRBV18 and TRBJ2-5, with TRBD1 as a possible D gene (5 bases). V dropped 5 bases and J dropped 5 bases, with 21 bases sitting between them. This CDR3 comprises 16 residues. Per germline, CDR1 KGHSH and CDR2 LQKENI. The CDR3 nucleotides are TGTGCCAGCTCATACCCTCCGGGCCAAGGGGCCGAGACCCAGTACTTC. It codes for CASSYPPGQGAETQYF.

This sequence joins TRBV4-2 and TRBJ1-3; D is undetermined. V was pared by 4 bases and J by 0 bases, with 7 bases between. This CDR3 contains 14 residues. Germline V gives CDR1 LGHNA, CDR2 YNFKEQ. The CDR3: CASSLLGSGNTIYF. In DNA form, the CDR3 reads TGTGCCAGCAGCCTCCTTGGCTCTGGAAACACCATATATTTT.

This rearrangement joins TRBV7-9 to TRBJ1-1; no clear D gene. Germline V gene lookup returns CDR1 SEHNR and CDR2 FQNEAQ (reference sequence). The CDR3 has 14 amino acids. The V gene lost 2 bases and the J gene lost 2 bases, with 9 bases spanning the gap. CDR3 DNA: TGTGCCAGCAGCTTATGGTCAGTCAACACTGAAGCTTTCTTT. Its protein product is CASSLWSVNTEAFF.

The V gene is TRBV28, the J gene TRBJ1-2; weak D call: TRBD1 (6 bases). The V and J ends lost 5 bases and 2 bases respectively, with 9 bases between them. The CDR3 length is 13 residues. From germline, CDR1 is MDHEN and CDR2 SYDVKM. The CDR3: CASSQGINYGYTF. The CDR3 coding sequence is TGTGCCAGCAGTCAGGGGATAAACTATGGCTACACCTTC.

This chain connects TRBV7-9 to TRBJ2-2; 7 bases agree with TRBD2. The germline CDR1 and CDR2 sequences are SEHNR and FQNEAQ (reference sequence). V dropped 5 bases and J dropped 9; count of bases not matched to a gene: 3. This CDR3 spans 12 amino acids. The CDR3 spells CASSERGWELFF. CDR3 coding DNA: TGTGCCAGCAGCGAGCGGGGCTGGGAGCTGTTTTTT. The full variable domain, rest sourced from reference TRBV7-9 and TRBJ2-2, is DTGVSQNPRHKITKRGQNVTFRCDPISEHNRLYWYRQTLGQGPEFLTYFQNEAQLEKSRLLSDRFSAERPKGSFSTLEIQRTEQGDSAMYLCASSERGWELFFGEGSRLTVL.

The chain recombines TRBV18 with TRBJ2-1; 7 bases align to TRBD1. This CDR3 spans 15 amino acids. Unmatched junction bases numbered 8, after V lost 3 bases and J lost 6 bases. In germline, CDR1 is KGHSH, CDR2 LQKENI. The CDR3 region has the DNA TGTGCCAGCTCACCTCCGGGACAGACAGGCAATGAGCAGTTCTTC. It translates to CASSPPGQTGNEQFF.

This clone has only a few counts. The chain is built from TRBV6-1 and TRBJ2-2, with 10 bases matching TRBD1. J gave up 9 bases and V 3 bases, and 4 bases lay outside the gene matches. CDR3 length: 14 residues. The germline V gene has CDR1 MNHNS and CDR2 SASEGT. In nucleotides, the CDR3 is TGTGCCAGCAGTGACCGGGACAGGGGTTGGGAGCTGTTTTTT. Its translation is CASSDRDRGWELFF.

This rearrangement joins TRBV28 to TRBJ2-3; maybe TRBD2 (6 bases). V gave up 6 bases and J gave up 4 bases, with 11 bases separating them. CDR3 length: 13 residues. The germline gives CDR1 MDHEN, CDR2 SYDVKM. DNA for the CDR3: TGTGCCAGCAGATGGGGAGGCGCAGATACGCAGTATTTT. Residues: CASRWGGADTQYF.

The V call is TRBV27, the J call TRBJ2-3; TRBD2 matches at 7 bases. The V and J ends lost 6 bases and 4 bases, in that order; junction bases with no gene match: 10. The CDR3 runs 15 residues. Germline-derived CDR1 and CDR2 are MNHEY and SMNVEV (reference sequence). CDR3 residues: CASRGTKGGADTQYF. In DNA, the CDR3 is TGTGCCAGCAGGGGGACCAAGGGAGGGGCAGATACGCAGTATTTT.

The table lists this clone with a count of one. The rearrangement joins TRBV10-3 to TRBJ2-5, with 11 bases fitting TRBD2. Losses at the gene ends were 3 bases for V and 4 bases for J; bases not matched to a gene: 10. The CDR3 extends over 17 amino acids. Per germline, CDR1 ENHRY and CDR2 SYGVKD. The CDR3 sequence is CAISDDNSGRASETQYF. As DNA, the CDR3 is TGTGCCATCAGTGATGACAATAGCGGGAGGGCCTCAGAGACCCAGTACTTC.

In this sample, this clone turned up once. The chain combines TRBV9 with TRBJ2-1; a possible D gene is TRBD2 (6 bases). Trimming took off 2 bases at V and 4 bases at J, with 16 bases between the two ends. This CDR3 has 16 residues. CDR1 and CDR2 (germline): SGDLS, YYNGEE. DNA of the CDR3: TGTGCCAGCAGCGTTTATCTAACGGGAGATTACAATGAGCAGTTCTTC. It encodes CASSVYLTGDYNEQFF. The full variable domain, its missing parts supplied by reference TRBV9 and TRBJ2-1, is DSGVTQTPKHLITATGQRVTLRCSPRSGDLSVYWYQQSLDQGLQFLIQYYNGEERAKGNILERFSAQQFPDLHSELNLSSLELGDSALYFCASSVYLTGDYNEQFFGPGTRLTVL.

This chain links TRBV5-1 with TRBJ2-7; D uncertain. The V end lost 2 bases, the J end lost 7 bases, and 16 bases lay between the germline ends. There are 14 residues in the CDR3. Germline V gene lookup returns CDR1 SGHRS and CDR2 YFSETQ. In DNA, the CDR3 is TGCGCCAGCAGCTTAAACCCGGGCTCGGAAGAGCAGTACTTC. Protein product: CASSLNPGSEEQYF.

The chain uses TRBV7-9 and TRBJ2-5, with a possible D match to TRBD2 (6 bases). In germline, CDR1 is SEHNR, CDR2 FQNEAQ (reference sequence). Trimming cost V 3 bases and J 7 bases, with 15 bases left between them. The CDR3 is made up of 14 amino acids. The CDR3 DNA is TGTGCCAGCAGCTTGGGGGACTCCTCGGGGACCCAGTACTTC. Its protein product is CASSLGDSSGTQYF. The complete variable domain, with remaining parts taken from reference TRBV7-9 and TRBJ2-5, reads DTGVSQNPRHKITKRGQNVTFRCDPISEHNRLYWYRQTLGQGPEFLTYFQNEAQLEKSRLLSDRFSAERPKGSFSTLEIQRTEQGDSAMYLCASSLGDSSGTQYFGPGTRLLVL.

The genes are TRBV9 and TRBJ2-3, with D unclear. V gave up 8 bases and J gave up 0 bases, with 13 bases separating them. CDR3 length: 14 residues. Germline V lookup: CDR1 SGDLS, CDR2 YYNGEE. In nucleotides, the CDR3 is TGTGCCAGTACTGGTCCGGTTAGCACAGATACGCAGTATTTT. Its protein product is CASTGPVSTDTQYF.

The chain links TRBV6-1 to TRBJ2-5; 12 bases map to TRBD2. V gave up 6 bases and J gave up 4 bases; unmatched junction bases: 0. Germline values: CDR1 MNHNS, CDR2 SASEGT. The CDR3 is made up of 13 amino acids. This chain's CDR3 is CASRLAGGETQYF. In DNA, the CDR3 is TGTGCCAGCAGACTAGCGGGAGGAGAGACCCAGTACTTC.

This chain connects TRBV18 to TRBJ1-2; D is possibly TRBD1 (5 bases). The CDR3 runs 13 residues. V was shortened by 3 bases and J by 6 bases, with 11 bases between the two germline ends. The germline V gene encodes CDR1 KGHSH and CDR2 LQKENI. The CDR3: CASSPAGRDGYTF. The DNA for the CDR3 is TGTGCCAGCTCACCGGCAGGGCGTGATGGCTACACCTTC.

This clone was observed a few times. The rearrangement joins TRBV7-9 to TRBJ2-7, with D unresolved. CDR3 size: 15 residues. Trimming pared 3 bases from V and 2 bases from J, leaving 14 bases between. Germline CDR1 reads SEHNR; CDR2 reads FQNEAQ (reference sequence). This CDR3 is CASSFKETNPYEQYF. CDR3 coding DNA: TGTGCCAGCAGCTTTAAGGAGACAAACCCCTACGAGCAGTACTTC.

This chain links TRBV5-6 with TRBJ2-2; D is ambiguous. CDR3 length: 14 residues. V lost 0 bases, J lost 7 bases, and 10 bases lay in between. CDR1 is SGHDT, CDR2 YYEEEE, per germline. The CDR3 DNA reads as TGTGCCAGCAGCTTGGGGGTGCGAGTCGGGGAGCTGTTTTTT. Protein: CASSLGVRVGELFF.

This chain connects TRBV2 to TRBJ2-1; D possibly corresponds to TRBD2 (6 bases). CDR3 length: 13 residues. In germline, CDR1 is SNHLY, CDR2 FYNNEI. The germline V and J ends were trimmed by 11 bases and 7 bases, with 18 bases remaining between them. The CDR3 loop is CAEGGIPPNEQFF. The DNA of the CDR3 is TGTGCCGAGGGCGGGATCCCACCGAATGAGCAGTTCTTC.

The J gene is TRBJ2-2, the V gene TRBV6-5; D gene unclear. The CDR3 length is 14 residues. The germline CDR1 and CDR2 sequences are MNHEY and SVGAGI. V was pared by 0 bases and J by 7 bases, with 9 bases between. CDR3 loop: CASSYSRPGGELFF. The CDR3 DNA reads as TGTGCCAGCAGTTACTCGAGACCCGGCGGGGAGCTGTTTTTT.

V and J are TRBV29-1 and TRBJ2-7, with 9 bases identical to TRBD1. This CDR3 has 14 residues. Looked up from germline, CDR1 is SQVTM and CDR2 is ANQGSEA. The trim removed 2 bases at V and 6 bases at J, leaving 8 bases unmatched. This CDR3 reads CSVEQYGTGREQYF. In nucleotides, the CDR3 is TGCAGCGTTGAACAATACGGGACAGGGCGCGAGCAGTACTTC.

The rearrangement uses TRBV5-6 and TRBJ1-2; D perhaps matches TRBD1 (5 bases). From germline, CDR1 is SGHDT and CDR2 YYEEEE. CDR3 length: 15 amino acids. V dropped 0 bases and J dropped 4 bases, with 13 bases sitting between them. In DNA form, the CDR3 reads TGTGCCAGCAGCTTGGCCCCAACAGGTCTCTATGGCTACACCTTC. Translating it yields CASSLAPTGLYGYTF. The whole variable domain, filled in from reference TRBV5-6 and TRBJ1-2, reads DAGVTQSPTHLIKTRGQQVTLRCSPKSGHDTVSWYQQALGQGPQFIFQYYEEEERQRGNFPDRFSGHQFPNYSSELNVNALLLGDSALYLCASSLAPTGLYGYTFGSGTRLTVV.

The V and J genes are TRBV6-5 and TRBJ2-3; 7 bases are a match to TRBD1. The CDR3 sequence is 16 residues long. Trimming at V came to 2 bases and at J to 1 base, leaving 6 bases not matched to a gene. Germline CDR1 reads MNHEY; CDR2 reads SVGAGI. DNA of the CDR3: TGTGCCAGCAGTTACGCCGACAGGGTTGGCACAGATACGCAGTATTTT. This codes for CASSYADRVGTDTQYF.

The J gene is TRBJ1-1, the V gene TRBV29-1; no firm D call. V lost 7 bases and J 1 base, leaving 10 bases between the germline ends. Germline V lookup: CDR1 SQVTM, CDR2 ANQGSEA. The CDR3 loop spans 12 amino acids. CDR3 protein: CSAGSRNTEAFF. DNA for the CDR3: TGCAGCGCGGGATCCCGGAACACTGAAGCTTTCTTT.

The gene calls are TRBV5-1 and TRBJ2-2; weak D call: TRBD2 (5 bases). This CDR3 is 15 amino acids long. Germline V gene data show CDR1 as SGHRS and CDR2 as YFSETQ. Trimming took 1 base from V and 7 from J, leaving 14 bases between them. CDR3 residues: CASSLRVNAGGELFF. Here the CDR3 DNA reads TGCGCCAGCAGCTTGCGTGTCAATGCGGGCGGGGAGCTGTTTTTT.

V is TRBV7-2 and J is TRBJ2-7; a possible D gene is TRBD2 (5 bases). This CDR3 region has 11 residues. Trimming shortened V by 2 bases and J by 7 bases, and 6 bases separated the two germline ends. CDR1 SGHTA and CDR2 FQGNSA come from the germline V gene. In nucleotides, the CDR3 is TGTGCCAGCAGCTTAAGCGGAGAGCAGTACTTC. Translated, it gives CASSLSGEQYF.

The chain links TRBV11-2 to TRBJ1-1; D remains unclear. The CDR3 has 12 residues. V shed 7 bases and J shed 1 base, with 7 bases lying between them. CDR1 and CDR2 from the germline V gene are SGHAT and FQNNGV. The CDR3 spells CASTRSNTEAFF. CDR3 nucleotides: TGTGCCAGCACCCGTTCGAACACTGAAGCTTTCTTT.

The V call is TRBV5-1, the J call TRBJ2-7; D gene ambiguous. Germline CDR1 and CDR2: SGHRS and YFSETQ. V lost 4 bases and J 4 bases, leaving 18 bases between the germline ends. The CDR3 totals 15 residues. In DNA, the CDR3 is TGCGCCAGCAGCCGTAACCCTGGGTCAAGGTACGAGCAGTACTTC. It codes for CASSRNPGSRYEQYF.

This chain connects TRBV10-3 to TRBJ2-3; D is unresolved. Trimming shortened V by 4 bases and J by 5 bases, and 10 bases separated the two germline ends. In germline, CDR1 is ENHRY, CDR2 SYGVKD. The CDR3 runs to 13 residues. The CDR3 sequence is CAISGTDLDTQYF. The CDR3 DNA sequence: TGTGCCATCAGTGGTACAGATTTAGATACGCAGTATTTT.